The T cell receptor beta chain under discussion was sequenced for a study of T-cell memory formation after mild COVID-19. Overall study: Among the donors, TCR clusters were largely specific to each donor.

TCRdb re-called the 5' RACE reads through MiXCR, storing one row per CDR3 protein. The table shows roughly 240,000 distinct CDR3 sequences, with about 16% occurring only once. Study-level findings and limits: Among CD4+ contracting clones, most were CM and EM, and CD8+ ones EMRA.

As to this clonotype: Its antigen is still unknown.

Trimming took 2 bases from V and 10 from J, leaving 17 bases between them. Germline V lookup: CDR1 SEHNR, CDR2 FQNEAQ (reference sequence). This CDR3 has 15 amino acids. The J gene is TRBJ1-4, the V gene TRBV7-9; D gene ambiguous. This receptor was taken from a man between 18 and 35 years old who had mild COVID-19 (a few samples of this study predate the infection). Cell type and time point are not known. The sequenced sample was PBMCs or a T cell subset sorted from them (not recorded which). This chain's CDR3 is CASSLSDGSLGKLFF. The CDR3 nucleotides are TGTGCCAGCAGCTTATCCGATGGGTCCTTAGGAAAACTGTTTTTT.